This record concerns one T cell receptor (beta chain) sequence. Its matching antigen is unknown. From the reads, TCRdb called clonotypes with MiXCR, one entry per CDR3 protein. In the table there are about 60,000 distinct CDR3 sequences, 20% to 25% of which are singletons. This specimen belongs to a study of T cell repertoires in cytomegalovirus infection. Overall study context: Indicated by public TCR beta signatures were CMV infection and matching HLA type.

This CDR3 contains 16 residues. Per germline, CDR1 SGHVS and CDR2 FNYEAQ. With V trimmed by 5 bases and J by 2 bases, 7 bases remained unmatched. General study findings and limits: Totalled public TCR beta family frequency picked out people who carried CMV plus the relevant HLA. Clonotypes of TCR beta that were HLA-C-restricted and CMV-specific dominated the ex vivo response.

The material was CD8+ T cells from cultured PBMCs, obtained from culture after CMV antigen stimulation. This clonotype originated in a human donor in good health (CMV status not recorded). Some clones in this sample may be carry-over from other donors' samples. The chain combines TRBV7-6 with TRBJ2-2, with TRBD2 matching over 8 bases. CDR3 DNA: TGTGCCAGCAGCACTCCAGCGGGGGCCAACACCGGGGAGCTGTTTTTT. Translating gives CASSTPAGANTGELFF.